This T cell receptor (beta chain) was documented in a study of blood T cell repertoires in COVID-19. Study information: There were acute and convalescent COVID-19 samples, and they came from the United States, Italy and Spain.

As processed by the authors: Amplifying reference gene primers gave estimates of nucleated cell counts. TCRdb's table, derived via immunoSEQ multiplex PCR, lists solely in-frame clones and lacks some. The D gene and trimming were derived from the DNA, and the V and J assignments and clone size from that table. The data contain 90,000 to 120,000 clones, approximately 80% of them seen just once; the ten biggest clones take up roughly 3.4%. The CDR3 runs to 17 residues. Germline V CDR1 and CDR2: SGHVS, FNYEAQ. The J segment lost 4 bases and the V segment lost 1 base, leaving 10 bases of the junction unmatched.

This sequence joins TRBV7-6 and TRBJ2-7, with 10 positions matching TRBD2. The clonotype comes from an elderly woman with active or convalescent COVID-19. The sample was peripheral blood. As DNA, the CDR3 is TGTGCCAGCAGCTTAGAAGTGTCTAGCGGGAGCAGGTACGAGCAGTACTTC. Its translation: CASSLEVSSGSRYEQYF.